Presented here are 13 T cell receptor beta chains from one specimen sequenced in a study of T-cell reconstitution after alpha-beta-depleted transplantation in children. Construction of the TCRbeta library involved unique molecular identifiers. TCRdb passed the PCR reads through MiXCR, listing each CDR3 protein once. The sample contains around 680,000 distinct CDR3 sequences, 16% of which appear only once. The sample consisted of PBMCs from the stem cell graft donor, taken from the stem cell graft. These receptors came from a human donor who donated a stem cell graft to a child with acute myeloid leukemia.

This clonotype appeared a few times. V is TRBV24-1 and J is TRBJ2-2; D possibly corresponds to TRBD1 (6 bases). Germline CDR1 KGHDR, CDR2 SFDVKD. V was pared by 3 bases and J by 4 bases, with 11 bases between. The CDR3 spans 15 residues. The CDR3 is CATSDQTGSTGELFF. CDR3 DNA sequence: TGTGCCACCAGTGATCAAACAGGGTCCACCGGGGAGCTGTTTTTT.

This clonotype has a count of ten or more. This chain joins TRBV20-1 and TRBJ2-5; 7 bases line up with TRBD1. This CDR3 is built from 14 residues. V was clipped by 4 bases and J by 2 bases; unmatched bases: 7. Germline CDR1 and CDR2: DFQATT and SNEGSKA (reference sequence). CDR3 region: CSATFPGQQETQYF. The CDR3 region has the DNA TGCAGTGCTACTTTCCCGGGACAGCAAGAGACCCAGTACTTC.

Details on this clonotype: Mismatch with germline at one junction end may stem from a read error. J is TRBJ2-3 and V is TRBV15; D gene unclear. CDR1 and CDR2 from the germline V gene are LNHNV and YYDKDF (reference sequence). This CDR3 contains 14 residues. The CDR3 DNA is TGTGCCACTAGCAGAGATCAAGGGTCAGATACGCAGTATTTT. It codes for CATSRDQGSDTQYF. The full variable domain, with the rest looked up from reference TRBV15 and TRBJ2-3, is DAMVIQNPRYQVTQFGKPVTLSCSQTLNHNVMYWYQQKSSQAPKLLFHYYDKDFNNEADTPDNFQSRRPNTSFCFLDIRSPGLGDTAMYLCATSRDQGSDTQYFGPGTRLTVL.

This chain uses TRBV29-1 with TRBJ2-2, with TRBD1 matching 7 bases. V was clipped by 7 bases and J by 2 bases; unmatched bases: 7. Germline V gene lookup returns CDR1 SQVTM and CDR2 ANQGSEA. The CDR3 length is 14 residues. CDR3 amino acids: CSAGDRPNTGELFF. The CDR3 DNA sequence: TGCAGCGCCGGGGACAGACCCAACACCGGGGAGCTGTTTTTT.

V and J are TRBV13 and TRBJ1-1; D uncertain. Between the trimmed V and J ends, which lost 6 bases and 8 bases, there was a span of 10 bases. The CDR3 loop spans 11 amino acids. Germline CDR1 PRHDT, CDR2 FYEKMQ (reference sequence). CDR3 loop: CASRARWEAFF. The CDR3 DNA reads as TGTGCCAGCAGAGCACGTTGGGAAGCTTTCTTT.

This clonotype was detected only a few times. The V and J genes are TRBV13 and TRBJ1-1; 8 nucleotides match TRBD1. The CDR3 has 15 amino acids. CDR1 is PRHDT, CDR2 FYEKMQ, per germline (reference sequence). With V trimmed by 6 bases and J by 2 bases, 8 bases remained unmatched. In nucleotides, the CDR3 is TGTGCCAGCAGTCGGACAGGGATTGAAAACACTGAAGCTTTCTTT. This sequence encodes CASSRTGIENTEAFF.

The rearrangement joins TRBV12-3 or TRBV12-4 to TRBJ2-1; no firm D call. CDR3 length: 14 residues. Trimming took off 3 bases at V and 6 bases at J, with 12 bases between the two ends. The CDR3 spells CASSFSSLTNEQFF. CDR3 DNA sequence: TGTGCCAGCAGTTTTTCCTCTTTAACCAATGAGCAGTTCTTC.

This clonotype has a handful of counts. CDR3 loop: CASSGRFLGWQFF. CDR3 DNA: TGCGCCAGCAGTGGCCGGTTTTTGGGATGGCAGTTCTTC. The chain has TRBV10-1 and TRBJ2-1; D is undetermined. Germline assignment: CDR1 WNHNN and CDR2 SYGVQD (reference sequence). The CDR3 runs to 13 residues. Trimming removed 4 bases at V and 12 bases at J, with 16 bases between.

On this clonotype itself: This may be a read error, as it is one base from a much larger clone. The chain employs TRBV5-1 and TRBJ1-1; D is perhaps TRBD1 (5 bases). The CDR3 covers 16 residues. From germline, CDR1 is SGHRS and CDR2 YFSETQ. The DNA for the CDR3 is TGCGCCAGCAGCTTGGATCCCAGGGCGTTGAACACTGACGCTTTCTTT. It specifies CASSLDPRALNTDAFF.

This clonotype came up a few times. The CDR3 DNA reads TGTGCCAGCAGTGACCGACAGACTTCCTATGGCTACACCTTC. Protein sequence: CASSDRQTSYGYTF. The chain has TRBV6-1 and TRBJ1-2; possible D gene TRBD1, 5 bases. Trimming took off 3 bases at V and 4 bases at J, with 12 bases between the two ends. The CDR3 is made up of 14 amino acids. From germline, CDR1 is MNHNS and CDR2 SASEGT.

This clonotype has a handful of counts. CDR3 DNA: TGTGCCAGCAGCACTATATCCTACGAGCAGTACTTC. This codes for CASSTISYEQYF. The gene calls are TRBV5-5 and TRBJ2-7; D gene unclear. There are 12 residues in the CDR3. In germline, CDR1 is SGHKS, CDR2 YYEKEE (reference sequence). Trimming pared 4 bases from V and 1 base from J, leaving 6 bases between. Variable domain in full (rest from reference TRBV5-5 and TRBJ2-7): DAGVTQSPTHLIKTRGQQVTLRCSPISGHKSVSWYQQVLGQGPQFIFQYYEKEERGRGNFPDRFSARQFPNYSSELNVNALLLGDSALYLCASSTISYEQYFGPGTRLTVT.

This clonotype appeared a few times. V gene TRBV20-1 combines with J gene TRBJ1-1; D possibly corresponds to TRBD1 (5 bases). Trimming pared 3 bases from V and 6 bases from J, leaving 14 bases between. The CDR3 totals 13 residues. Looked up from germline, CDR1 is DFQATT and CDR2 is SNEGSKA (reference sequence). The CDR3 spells CSARGGGRSEAFF. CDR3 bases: TGCAGTGCTAGGGGGGGGGGTAGGTCTGAAGCTTTCTTT.

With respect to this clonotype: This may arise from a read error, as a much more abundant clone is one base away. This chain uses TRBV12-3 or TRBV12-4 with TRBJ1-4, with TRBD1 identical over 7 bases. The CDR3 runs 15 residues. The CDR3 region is CASSQGRVNNEKLSF. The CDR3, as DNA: TGTGCCAGCTCACAGGGGCGGGTGAATAATGAAAAACTGTCTTTT.